These T cell receptor beta chains were read from a single sample in a study of blood T cell repertoires in COVID-19. Data came from immunoSEQ multiplex PCR; TCRdb stores just in-frame clones and leaves some out. Here the sample spans 300,000 to 400,000 clones, 70% to 90% being singletons. Sequences were obtained from peripheral blood. The receptors shown here come from an older woman with COVID-19, enrolled during active disease. CDR3s include the opening cysteine and the closing phenylalanine or tryptophan. The D gene is left open where the match is weak. Clone size, where shown, is once, few, many, or a class for clones that have expanded.

TRBJ1-4 | TRBD1 | . | TRBV3-1/TRBV3-2 | TGTGCCAGCAGCCAACTGACCGGGACAGGGCTTCCCACTAATGAAAAACTGTTTTTT | CASSQLTGTGLPTNEKLFF
TRBJ2-3 | TRBD2 | . | TRBV3-1/TRBV3-2 | TGTGCCAGCAGCCAAGAGGCGAGACTAGCGGGGGCAGATACGCAGTATTTT | CASSQEARLAGADTQYF
TRBJ2-7 | . | . | TRBV18 | TGTGCCAGCTCACCAAAGGAGGGTTTATCCTACGAGCAGTACTTC | CASSPKEGLSYEQYF
TRBJ1-2 | . | few | TRBV7-6 | TGTGCCAGCAGTCCTGAACAGGGCGGCTATGGCTACACCTTC | CASSPEQGGYGYTF
TRBJ2-7 | TRBD2 | . | TRBV3-1/TRBV3-2 | TGTGCCAGCAGCCCCAGACTAGCGGGGTTAACCGAGCAGTACTTC | CASSPRLAGLTEQYF
TRBJ1-4 | . | . | TRBV28 | TGTGCCAGCATTCCGGGAGGGAGTGATGAAAAACTGTTTTTT | CASIPGGSDEKLFF
TRBJ1-4 | . | . | TRBV5-6 | TGTGCCAGCGGGAGGGCGGTCTTTAATGAAAAACTGTTTTTT | CASGRAVFNEKLFF
TRBJ1-1 | TRBD1 | few | TRBV2 | TGTGCCAGAAGAGGACAGGGAATATCGGCTTTCTTT | CARRGQGISAFF
TRBJ2-2 | . | . | TRBV7-9 | TGTGCCAGCAGCTTAGTTTCCGGGGGAACCGGGGAGCTGTTTTTT | CASSLVSGGTGELFF
TRBJ2-1 | TRBD1 | . | TRBV2 | TGTGCCAGCAGACCCGGGACAGGGGCCTACAATGAGCAGTTCTTC | CASRPGTGAYNEQFF
TRBJ1-6 | TRBD1 | . | TRBV18 | TGTGCCAGCTCACCCGACAGGGGGGGGATGATAACACCCCTCCACTTT | CASSPDRGGMITPLHF
TRBJ1-1 | . | . | TRBV7-2 | TGTGCCAGCAGCACCAGGTCCGGGGCTGAAGCTTTCTTT | CASSTRSGAEAFF
TRBJ1-2 | TRBD1 | once | TRBV7-9 | TGTGCCAGCAGCTTAGCACAGGGGGCCGGGGGGAATGGCTACACCTTC | CASSLAQGAGGNGYTF
TRBJ1-6 | . | . | TRBV10-3 | TGTGCCATCAGTGAGGGAGCCTATAATTCACCCCTCCACTTT | CAISEGAYNSPLHF
TRBJ2-7 | . | . | TRBV5-4 | TGTGCCAGCAGCTTGGTTCGGGACACCCACGAGCAGTACTTC | CASSLVRDTHEQYF
TRBJ2-3 | . | . | TRBV4-1 | TGCGCCAGCAGCCAAGCGGGGGTGGGAGATACGCAGTATTTT | CASSQAGVGDTQYF